Following are 9 T cell receptor beta chains from one sample sequenced in a study of blood T cell repertoires in COVID-19. Data came from immunoSEQ multiplex PCR; TCRdb stores just in-frame clones and leaves some out. The sample holds a few hundred thousand clones, 82% seen once. Specimen: PBMCs or T cells enriched from blood (not recorded which). The receptors shown here come from a woman between 55 and 75 years old who had recovered from COVID-19.

J is TRBJ2-1 and V is TRBV2; D is perhaps TRBD2 (5 bases). Trimming cost V 7 bases and J 5 bases, with 15 bases left between them. The CDR3 runs 14 residues. The germline V gene has CDR1 SNHLY and CDR2 FYNNEI. The CDR3 loop is CASIGGLRHNEQFF. For the CDR3, the DNA is TGTGCCAGCATAGGCGGGCTTCGACACAATGAGCAGTTCTTC.

The chain links TRBV6-5 to TRBJ1-4; possible D gene TRBD1, 6 bases. Germline CDR1 MNHEY, CDR2 SVGAGI. The CDR3 is 13 amino acids. V was cut by 6 bases and J by 7 bases, with 12 bases left in between. CDR3 in amino acids: CASSRVGAEKLFF. DNA of the CDR3: TGTGCCAGCAGCAGGGTGGGGGCTGAAAAACTGTTTTTT.

This clone was picked up a small number of times. This chain uses TRBV6-1 with TRBJ2-7; possibly TRBD2 for D (6 bases). V was cut by 0 bases and J by 4 bases, with 13 bases left in between. The CDR3 covers 15 residues. Germline CDR1 and CDR2: MNHNS and SASEGT. The CDR3 loop reads CASSEAPGEAYEQYF. CDR3 sequence (DNA): TGTGCCAGCAGTGAAGCGCCGGGAGAAGCTTACGAGCAGTACTTC.

This clone was detected only once. The chain is built from TRBV6-1 and TRBJ2-1; tentatively, D is TRBD1 (5 bases). Germline V gives CDR1 MNHNS, CDR2 SASEGT. Trimming left V 2 bases short and J 0 bases short, with 8 bases between. The CDR3 has 15 residues. For the CDR3, the DNA is TGTGCCAGCAGTGAAAGGGGCTTCTCCTACAATGAGCAGTTCTTC. This gives the protein CASSERGFSYNEQFF.

This clone occurred once. The chain carries TRBV19 and TRBJ1-1, with unresolved D. V was shortened by 9 bases and J by 8 bases, with 13 bases between the two germline ends. Per germline, CDR1 LNHDA and CDR2 SQIVND (reference sequence). The CDR3 is 11 residues long. CDR3 residues: CASRLTSEAFF. CDR3 nucleotides: TGTGCCAGCCGACTAACCTCCGAAGCTTTCTTT.

The chain combines TRBV12-3 or TRBV12-4 with TRBJ2-1; 10 bases are a match to TRBD2. With V trimmed by 4 bases and J by 15 bases, 9 bases remained unmatched. The CDR3 loop spans 13 amino acids. DNA for the CDR3: TGTGCCAGCAGTTCCTCCGGGACTAGCGTCTCGTTCTTC. Amino acids: CASSSSGTSVSFF.

This sequence joins TRBV5-1 and TRBJ1-2; the D is unclear. Germline V gene data show CDR1 as SGHRS and CDR2 as YFSETQ. V was cut by 7 bases and J by 4 bases, with 14 bases left in between. This CDR3 contains 13 residues. The CDR3 loop reads CASAVAASYGYTF. Here the CDR3 DNA reads TGCGCCAGCGCAGTAGCCGCTTCCTATGGCTACACCTTC.

This chain joins TRBV7-2 and TRBJ2-5, with D tentatively TRBD2 (6 bases). V shed 1 base and J shed 5 bases, with 20 bases lying between them. Germline V CDR1 and CDR2: SGHTA, FQGNSA. The CDR3 has 17 residues. This chain's CDR3 is CASSLGVTSPLRETQYF. The CDR3 DNA sequence: TGTGCCAGCAGCTTAGGAGTGACTAGTCCCTTAAGGGAGACCCAGTACTTC.

This clone was detected only once. The J gene is TRBJ1-1, the V gene TRBV27; 11 nucleotides match TRBD1. The CDR3 is 14 residues long. Germline CDR1 and CDR2: MNHEY and SMNVEV (reference sequence). The V segment lost 4 bases and the J segment 10 bases; nucleotides outside the gene matches: 8. The CDR3 region is CASSSAMGTGGAFF. CDR3 nucleotide sequence: TGTGCCAGCAGTTCCGCTATGGGGACAGGGGGAGCTTTCTTT.